Sequencing of this T cell receptor beta chain was carried out in a study of CD8+CD57+ T cells in acquired aplastic anemia. The TCR beta profiling, which covered VDJ combination and CDR3 sequence, was carried out using genomic DNA as the template. TCRdb analysed the reads with MiXCR anew, one entry per CDR3 protein. The sample comprises about 160,000 distinct CDR3 sequences, approximately 40% of which are singletons, and around 0.96% rests with the top ten. The CDR3 loop spans 14 amino acids. Trimming took off 1 base at V and 6 bases at J, with 9 bases between the two ends. The germline V gene has CDR1 SGHTA and CDR2 FQGNSA. This clonotype was counted at least ten times.

The receptor was derived from a human donor in good health. Sample: sorted CD4+, CD8+, or CD8+CD57+ T cells (not recorded which) from PBMCs. This sequence joins TRBV7-2 and TRBJ2-2; tentative D call: TRBD2 (6 bases). In nucleotides, the CDR3 is TGTGCCAGCAGCTTAGAGGGCGGGGCCGGGGAGCTGTTTTTT. This sequence encodes CASSLEGGAGELFF.